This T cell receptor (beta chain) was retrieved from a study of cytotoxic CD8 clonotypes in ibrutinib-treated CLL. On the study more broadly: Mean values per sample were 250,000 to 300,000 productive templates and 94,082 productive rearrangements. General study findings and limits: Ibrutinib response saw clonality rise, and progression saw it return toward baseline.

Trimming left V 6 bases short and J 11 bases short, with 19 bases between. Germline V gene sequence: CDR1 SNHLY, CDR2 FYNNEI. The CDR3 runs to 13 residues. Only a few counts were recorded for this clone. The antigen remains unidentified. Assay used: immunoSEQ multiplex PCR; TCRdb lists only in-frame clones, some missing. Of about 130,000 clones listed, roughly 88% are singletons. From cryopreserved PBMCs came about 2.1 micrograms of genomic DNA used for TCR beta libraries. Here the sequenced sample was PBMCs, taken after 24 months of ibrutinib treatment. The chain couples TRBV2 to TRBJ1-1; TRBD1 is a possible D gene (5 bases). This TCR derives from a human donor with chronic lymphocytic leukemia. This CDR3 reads CASRQTGTVNAFF. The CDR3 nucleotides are TGTGCCAGCAGGCAAACCGGGACCGTGAACGCTTTCTTT.